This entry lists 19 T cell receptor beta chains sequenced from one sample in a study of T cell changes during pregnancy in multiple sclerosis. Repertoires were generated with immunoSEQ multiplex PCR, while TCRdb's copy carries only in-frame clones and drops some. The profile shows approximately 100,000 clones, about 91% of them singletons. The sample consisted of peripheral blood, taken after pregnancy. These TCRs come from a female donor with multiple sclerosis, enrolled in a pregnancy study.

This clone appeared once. The CDR3 nucleotides read TGTGCCAGCAGTGGGACAGGTGAACGTCGCGTTAGCAATCAGCCCCAGCATTTT. This codes for CASSGTGERRVSNQPQHF. V and J are TRBV2 and TRBJ1-5; 7 nucleotides align to TRBD1. The CDR3 spans 18 residues. The germline CDR1 and CDR2 sequences are SNHLY and FYNNEI. The V segment lost 4 bases and the J segment 0 bases; nucleotides outside the gene matches: 12.

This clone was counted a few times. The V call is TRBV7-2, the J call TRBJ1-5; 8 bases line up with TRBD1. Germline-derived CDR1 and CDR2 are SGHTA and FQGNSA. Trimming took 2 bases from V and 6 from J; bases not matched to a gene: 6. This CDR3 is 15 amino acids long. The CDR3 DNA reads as TGTGCCAGCAGCTTAAGACAGGGGAAAGGTCAGCCCCAGCATTTT. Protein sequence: CASSLRQGKGQPQHF.

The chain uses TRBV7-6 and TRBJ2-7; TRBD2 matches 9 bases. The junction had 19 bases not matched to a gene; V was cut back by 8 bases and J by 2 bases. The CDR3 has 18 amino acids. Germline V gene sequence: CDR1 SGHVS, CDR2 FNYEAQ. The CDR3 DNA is TGTGCCAGCGCCCCCGGGCCAGCGGGAGGCCCCAGACCCTACGAGCAGTACTTC. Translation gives CASAPGPAGGPRPYEQYF.

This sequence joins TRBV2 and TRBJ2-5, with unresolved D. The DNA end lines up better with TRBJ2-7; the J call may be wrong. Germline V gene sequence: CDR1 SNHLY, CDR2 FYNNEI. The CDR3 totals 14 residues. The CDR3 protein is CASIATEVSYEQYF. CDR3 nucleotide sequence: TGTGCCAGCATCGCCACCGAAGTCTCCTACGAGCAGTACTTC.

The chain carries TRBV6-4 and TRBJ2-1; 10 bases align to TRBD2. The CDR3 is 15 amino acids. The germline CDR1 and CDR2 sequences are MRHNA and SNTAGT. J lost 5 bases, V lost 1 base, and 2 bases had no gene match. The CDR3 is CASSDLAGGNNEQFF. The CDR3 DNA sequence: TGTGCCAGCAGTGACTTAGCGGGGGGAAACAATGAGCAGTTCTTC.

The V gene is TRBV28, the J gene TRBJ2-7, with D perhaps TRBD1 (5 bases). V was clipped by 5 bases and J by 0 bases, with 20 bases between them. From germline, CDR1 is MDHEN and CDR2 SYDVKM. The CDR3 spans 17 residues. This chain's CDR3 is CASSPSLRTYASYEQYF. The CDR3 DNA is TGTGCCAGCAGTCCCTCACTGAGGACATACGCCTCCTACGAGCAGTACTTC.

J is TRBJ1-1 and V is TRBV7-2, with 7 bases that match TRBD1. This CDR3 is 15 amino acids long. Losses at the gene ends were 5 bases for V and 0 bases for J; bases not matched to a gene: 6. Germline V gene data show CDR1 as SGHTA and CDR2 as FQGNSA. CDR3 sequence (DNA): TGTGCCAGCAGCCCATGGGGACAGATGAACACTGAAGCTTTCTTT. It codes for CASSPWGQMNTEAFF.

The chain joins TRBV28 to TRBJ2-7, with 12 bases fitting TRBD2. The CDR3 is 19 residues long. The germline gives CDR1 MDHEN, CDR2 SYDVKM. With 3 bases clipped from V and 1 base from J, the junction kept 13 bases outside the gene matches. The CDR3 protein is CASSFTLRLAGATSYEQYF. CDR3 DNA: TGTGCCAGCAGTTTTACCCTGAGACTAGCGGGAGCGACTTCCTACGAGCAGTACTTC.

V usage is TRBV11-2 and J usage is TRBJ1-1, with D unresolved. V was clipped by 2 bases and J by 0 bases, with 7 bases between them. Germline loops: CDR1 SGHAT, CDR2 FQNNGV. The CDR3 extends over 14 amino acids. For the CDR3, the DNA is TGTGCCAGCAGCTTACTCAGGTTGAACACTGAAGCTTTCTTT. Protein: CASSLLRLNTEAFF.

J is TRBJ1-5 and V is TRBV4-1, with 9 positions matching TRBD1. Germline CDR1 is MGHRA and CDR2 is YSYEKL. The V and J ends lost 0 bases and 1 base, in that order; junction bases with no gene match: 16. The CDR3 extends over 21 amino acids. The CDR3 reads CASSQDLFLGQGSPSNQPQHF. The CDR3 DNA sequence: TGCGCCAGCAGCCAAGATCTATTCCTCGGACAGGGGAGTCCAAGCAATCAGCCCCAGCATTTT.

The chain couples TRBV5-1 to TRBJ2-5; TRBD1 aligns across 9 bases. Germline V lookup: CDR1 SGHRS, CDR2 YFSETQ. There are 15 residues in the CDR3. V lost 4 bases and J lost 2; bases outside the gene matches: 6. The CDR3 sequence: CASSLGQGYQETQYF. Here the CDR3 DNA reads TGCGCCAGCAGCCTCGGACAGGGGTATCAAGAGACCCAGTACTTC.

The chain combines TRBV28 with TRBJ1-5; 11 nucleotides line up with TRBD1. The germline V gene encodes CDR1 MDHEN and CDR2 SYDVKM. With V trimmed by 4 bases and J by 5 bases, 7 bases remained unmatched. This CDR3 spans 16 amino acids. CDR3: CASSSPWTGGYQPQHF. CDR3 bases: TGTGCCAGCAGTTCCCCTTGGACAGGGGGCTATCAGCCCCAGCATTTT.

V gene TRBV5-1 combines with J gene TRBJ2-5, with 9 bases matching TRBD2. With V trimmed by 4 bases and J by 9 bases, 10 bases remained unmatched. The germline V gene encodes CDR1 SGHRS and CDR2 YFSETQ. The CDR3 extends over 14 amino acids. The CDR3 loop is CASSARTSAGAQYF. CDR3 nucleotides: TGCGCCAGCAGCGCACGGACTAGCGCAGGGGCCCAGTACTTC.

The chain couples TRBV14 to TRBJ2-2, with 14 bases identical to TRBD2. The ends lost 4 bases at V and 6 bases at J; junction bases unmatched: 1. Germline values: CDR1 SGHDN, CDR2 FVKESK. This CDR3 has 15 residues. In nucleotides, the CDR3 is TGTGCCAGCAGCCTGGGACTAGCGGGAGCCGGGGAGCTGTTTTTT. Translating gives CASSLGLAGAGELFF. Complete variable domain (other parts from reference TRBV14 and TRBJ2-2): EAGVTQFPSHSVIEKGQTVTLRCDPISGHDNLYWYRRVMGKEIKFLLHFVKESKQDESGMPNNRFLAERTGGTYSTLKVQPAELEDSGVYFCASSLGLAGAGELFFGEGSRLTVL.

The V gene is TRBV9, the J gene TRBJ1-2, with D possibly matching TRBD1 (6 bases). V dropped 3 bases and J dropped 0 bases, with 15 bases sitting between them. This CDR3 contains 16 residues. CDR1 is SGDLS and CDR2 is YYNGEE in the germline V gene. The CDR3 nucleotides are TGTGCCAGCAGCGGGTACAGGGATATAGCTAACTATGGCTACACCTTC. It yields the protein CASSGYRDIANYGYTF.

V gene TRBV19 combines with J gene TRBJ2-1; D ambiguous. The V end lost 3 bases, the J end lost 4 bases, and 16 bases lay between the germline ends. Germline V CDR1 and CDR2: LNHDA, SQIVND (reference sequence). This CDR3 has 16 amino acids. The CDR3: CASSIRFRRKYNEQFF. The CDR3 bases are TGTGCCAGTAGTATTAGGTTTCGGCGGAAATACAATGAGCAGTTCTTC.

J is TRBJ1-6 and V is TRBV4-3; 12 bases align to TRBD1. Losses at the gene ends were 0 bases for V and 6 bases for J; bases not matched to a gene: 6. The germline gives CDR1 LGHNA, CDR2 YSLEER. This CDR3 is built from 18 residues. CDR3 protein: CASSQDSGTGGGNSPLHF. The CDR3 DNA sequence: TGCGCCAGCAGCCAAGATTCCGGGACAGGGGGCGGTAATTCACCCCTCCACTTT.

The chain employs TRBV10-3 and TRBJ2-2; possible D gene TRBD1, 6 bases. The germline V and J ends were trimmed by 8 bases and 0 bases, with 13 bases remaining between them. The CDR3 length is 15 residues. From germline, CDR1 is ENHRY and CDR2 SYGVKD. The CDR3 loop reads CAISERGTNTGELFF. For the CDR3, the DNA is TGTGCCATCTCCGAGAGGGGGACGAACACCGGGGAGCTGTTTTTT.

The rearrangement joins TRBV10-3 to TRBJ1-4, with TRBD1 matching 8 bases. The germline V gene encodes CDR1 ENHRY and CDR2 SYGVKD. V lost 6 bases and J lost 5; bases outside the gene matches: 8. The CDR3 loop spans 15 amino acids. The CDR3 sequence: CAISPRTGRNEKLFF. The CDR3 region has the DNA TGTGCCATCAGCCCGCGGACAGGGAGGAATGAAAAACTGTTTTTT.